The rows below give T cell receptor beta chains drawn from one sample of a study of chemoradiotherapy in HPV16-positive cancers. The method was immunoSEQ multiplex PCR; TCRdb's version includes in-frame clones alone and lacks a portion of them. Of roughly 30,000 clones in the sample, about 90% were seen once. Specimen: blood, collected from a patient who underwent chemoradiotherapy. The receptor source for this set is a human donor with HPV-associated anogenital cancer. Each CDR3 is given with its conserved first and last residue. A D gene is named only where the DNA matches it firmly. Clone size is given for some rows only: seen once, a few or many times, or a class if the clone is expanded.

cdr3_nt cdr3_aa j_call clone_size d_call v_call
TGTGCCAGCAGTGGCAGCATCAACTATGGCTACACCTTC CASSGSINYGYTF TRBJ1-2 few NA TRBV2
TGTGCCAGCAGCGGGCTCAGAAACACTGAAGCTTTCTTT CASSGLRNTEAFF TRBJ1-1 NA NA TRBV9
TGTGCCAGCAGCGTAGATAGGTCGGGAGATGAGCAGTTCTTC CASSVDRSGDEQFF TRBJ2-1 NA NA TRBV9
TGTGCCAGCAGCTTGGTGACAGAGGCTAACTATGGCTACACCTTC CASSLVTEANYGYTF TRBJ1-2 NA NA TRBV5-5
TGCGCCAGCACTGGGAATGGTTTCTACGAGCAGTACTTC CASTGNGFYEQYF TRBJ2-7 NA NA TRBV10-1
TGCAGCGTTGATCCCCCTGACAGTTTTTCCTACAATGAGCAGTTCTTC CSVDPPDSFSYNEQFF TRBJ2-1 NA NA TRBV29-1
TGTGCCAGCAGTACAGGGTCTGCTGAAGCTTTCTTT CASSTGSAEAFF TRBJ1-1 NA NA TRBV6-6
TGTGCCTGGAGTGTATCACTGGGTAGCAATCAGCCCCAGCATTTT CAWSVSLGSNQPQHF TRBJ1-5 NA NA TRBV30
TGTGCCAGCAGCCAAGTTCGCGGGGCGTCGGTGTACGAGCAGTACTTC CASSQVRGASVYEQYF TRBJ2-7 NA NA TRBV14
TGTGCCAGCAGCGTAGTAGCGGGGGTTACAGATACGCAGTATTTT CASSVVAGVTDTQYF TRBJ2-3 NA TRBD2 TRBV9
TGTGCCACAGGACAGTCCTACGAGCAGTACTTC CATGQSYEQYF TRBJ2-7 once NA TRBV2
TGTGCCAGCAGCGCCGACGAGTGGAGTGGGACGCAGTATTTT CASSADEWSGTQYF TRBJ2-3 NA NA TRBV11-2
TGTGCCAGCAGCTCCGGGACAGGGGGTCACAATGAGCAGTTCTTC CASSSGTGGHNEQFF TRBJ2-1 once TRBD1 TRBV7-9
TGTGCCAGCAGCGTAGGAGGGGGCGGTAATGAAAAACTGTTTTTT CASSVGGGGNEKLFF TRBJ1-4 NA TRBD1 TRBV7-2
TGCAGCGTTTCGACAGGGGCGGGGGAAAAACTGTTTTTT CSVSTGAGEKLFF TRBJ1-4 NA TRBD1 TRBV29-1
TGCGCCAGCAGCCCTAGACAGGGGACGACCTACGAGCAGTACTTC CASSPRQGTTYEQYF TRBJ2-7 NA TRBD1 TRBV4-1
TGTGCCAGTAGTATTACCACAGGTCGGGAGCAGTATTTT CASSITTGREQYF TRBJ2-3 NA NA TRBV19
TGTGCCAGTAGTATAAACCCGTGGACAGGGGGCCTCGGCAATCAGCCCCAGCATTTT CASSINPWTGGLGNQPQHF TRBJ1-5 NA TRBD1 TRBV19
TGTGCCAGTTTACTGGGACAGGGTAACACTGAAGCTTTCTTT CASLLGQGNTEAFF TRBJ1-1 NA TRBD1 TRBV19
TGTGCCAGCAGCCCCGGAGGGACAACCTATGGCTACACCTTC CASSPGGTTYGYTF TRBJ1-2 NA NA TRBV11-3
TGCGCCAGCAGCTTACACCCCACAGATACGCAGTATTTT CASSLHPTDTQYF TRBJ2-3 NA NA TRBV5-1
TGTGCCAGCAGCGCCGGTTATAACACCGGGGAGCTGTTTTTT CASSAGYNTGELFF TRBJ2-2 NA NA TRBV9
TGTGCCAGAACCCCACGGTCGGGAAACACTGAAGCTTTCTTT CARTPRSGNTEAFF TRBJ1-1 NA NA TRBV5-3
TGCGCCAGCAGCCATCTTACTAGCGGGGGTTCCTACAATGAGCAGTTCTTC CASSHLTSGGSYNEQFF TRBJ2-1 NA TRBD2 TRBV4-1
TGTGCCAGCAGTGCCTCCGCAGGCGGGGAGGACACCGGGGAGCTGTTTTTT CASSASAGGEDTGELFF TRBJ2-2 NA NA TRBV6-4
TGTGCCAGCAGCTCACAAAGGGGGAGGGGCTACGAGCAGTACTTC CASSSQRGRGYEQYF TRBJ2-7 NA NA TRBV11-2
TGCGCCAGCAGCTTGGGGCAGTGGAACGACTACGAGCAGTACTTC CASSLGQWNDYEQYF TRBJ2-7 NA NA TRBV5-1
TGTGCCAGCAGTGAATTCGGCGGACTTAACACTGAAGCTTTCTTT CASSEFGGLNTEAFF TRBJ1-1 NA NA TRBV2
TGTGCCTGGACCTCAAAGGGCTCTGGGGCCAACGTCCTGACTTTC CAWTSKGSGANVLTF TRBJ2-6 NA NA TRBV30
TGTGCCAGCAGCTTAGTTCAGGGACAAGAGACCCAGTACTTC CASSLVQGQETQYF TRBJ2-5 once NA TRBV11-3
TGTGCCAGCAGCTTAACAGGTCACTCGAATTCACCCCTCCACTTT CASSLTGHSNSPLHF TRBJ1-6 once NA TRBV7-3
TGTGCCAGCAGCTTGAGGTTTGACAGTCAGCCCCAGCATTTT CASSLRFDSQPQHF TRBJ1-5 NA NA TRBV5-6
TGCGCCAGCAGCTTGGGAACAGGTTGGAGAGGCAACACTGAAGCTTTCTTT CASSLGTGWRGNTEAFF TRBJ1-1 NA NA TRBV5-1
TGCGCCAGCAGCCAAGGGGATCCGGGCTACGAGCAGTACTTC CASSQGDPGYEQYF TRBJ2-7 NA NA TRBV4-1
TGTGCCAGCAGTCCGGACAGGGTGAATCAGCCCCAGCATTTT CASSPDRVNQPQHF TRBJ1-5 NA TRBD1 TRBV27
TGCGCCAGCAGCTTGAGAAATAGTAACACTGAAGCTTTCTTT CASSLRNSNTEAFF TRBJ1-1 once NA TRBV5-1
TGTGCCAGCAGCCTTGCAGGAAACTATGGCTACACCTTC CASSLAGNYGYTF TRBJ1-2 NA NA TRBV7-9
TGTGCCAGTAGTGTAGGGACAGACTTTCAGCCCCAGCATTTT CASSVGTDFQPQHF TRBJ1-5 NA TRBD1 TRBV19
TGTGCCAGCAGCAGAGTCCAGCATGAGCAGTTCTTC CASSRVQHEQFF TRBJ2-1 NA NA TRBV14
TGTGCCAGCAGCTTACTCGCAGGGGGCTCCTACAATGAGCAGTTCTTC CASSLLAGGSYNEQFF TRBJ2-1 NA TRBD1 TRBV7-3
TGTGCCAGCAGTTCGGACAGGGGGCCGAACACTGAAGCTTTCTTT CASSSDRGPNTEAFF TRBJ1-1 NA TRBD1 TRBV27
TGTGCCAGCAGTGACCCCATTGGGAGTGGCTACACCTTC CASSDPIGSGYTF TRBJ1-2 NA NA TRBV6-4
TGTGCCAGCAGCTTAGTAAACAGGGCACATGGCTACACCTTC CASSLVNRAHGYTF TRBJ1-2 NA NA TRBV13
TGCGCCAGCAGCCAATCCGGGGACACCGGTCCCACAGATACGCAGTATTTT CASSQSGDTGPTDTQYF TRBJ2-3 NA NA TRBV4-1
TGTGCCAGCAGCAGGACAGGGAGAAAGTCTGGCTACACCTTC CASSRTGRKSGYTF TRBJ1-2 NA TRBD1 TRBV6-5
TGTGCCAGCAGCATAGCGGGGGATTCCTACAATGAGCAGTTCTTC CASSIAGDSYNEQFF TRBJ2-1 once TRBD2 TRBV9
TGTGCCAGCAGCTTGACTAGCGGGGGGTTCGACAATGAGCAGTTCTTC CASSLTSGGFDNEQFF TRBJ2-1 NA TRBD2 TRBV5-5
TGCGCCAGAGCCCGCCCGGGACAGGATGCAACTAATGAAAAACTGTTTTTT CARARPGQDATNEKLFF TRBJ1-4 NA TRBD1 TRBV23-1
TGCGCCAGCAGCTTGGATTGGGACAGTGGAAACACCATATATTTT CASSLDWDSGNTIYF TRBJ1-3 NA TRBD1 TRBV5-1
TGTGCCAGCAGTTCCCGGACTAGAGGGTTCGGCGGGGAGCTGTTTTTT CASSSRTRGFGGELFF TRBJ2-2 NA TRBD2 TRBV6-5